These 8 T cell receptor beta chains share one sample of origin, sequenced in a study of blood T cell repertoires in COVID-19. Measured with immunoSEQ multiplex PCR; TCRdb has only the in-frame clones, and not every one. The data show a few hundred thousand clones, with about 90% seen just once and 2.5% to 3% held by the top ten. Sequences were obtained from PBMCs or T cells enriched from blood (not recorded which). All receptors derive from a woman aged 30 to 39 who had recovered from COVID-19.

This clone was counted only a few times. The chain links TRBV6-5 to TRBJ2-3, with 7 bases that match TRBD1. Germline-derived CDR1 and CDR2 are MNHEY and SVGAGI. This CDR3 region has 15 residues. V dropped 6 bases and J dropped 4; count of bases not matched to a gene: 10. This CDR3 is CASRTGSSGSDTQYF. The CDR3, as DNA: TGTGCCAGCAGGACAGGGTCGAGTGGTTCAGATACGCAGTATTTT.

This chain joins TRBV5-6 and TRBJ2-2; 7 nucleotides match TRBD1. The CDR3 is 14 amino acids. The germline V gene has CDR1 SGHDT and CDR2 YYEEEE. V lost 6 bases to trimming and J lost 4 bases; unmatched junction nucleotides: 6. The CDR3 here is CASTRTGGTGELFF. The DNA of the CDR3 is TGTGCCAGCACGCGGACAGGAGGCACCGGGGAGCTGTTTTTT.

This chain uses TRBV6-4 with TRBJ2-6, with D uncertain. This CDR3 region has 14 residues. CDR1 is MRHNA and CDR2 is SNTAGT in the germline V gene. The V and J ends lost 5 bases and 0 bases respectively, with 5 bases between them. The CDR3 here is CASSLNSGANVLTF. The DNA of the CDR3 is TGTGCCAGCAGTTTAAACTCTGGGGCCAACGTCCTGACTTTC.

The chain has TRBV10-3 and TRBJ1-2, with D unresolved. CDR3 length equals 14 residues. CDR1 and CDR2 from the germline V gene are ENHRY and SYGVKD. The V end lost 0 bases, the J end lost 0 bases, and 5 bases lay between the germline ends. This CDR3 is CAISESRSNYGYTF. For the CDR3, the DNA is TGTGCCATCAGTGAGTCGCGGTCTAACTATGGCTACACCTTC.

The rearrangement links TRBV5-4 to TRBJ1-2; TRBD1 aligns across 7 bases. The CDR3 contains 16 residues. The J segment lost 4 bases and the V segment lost 1 base, leaving 10 bases of the junction unmatched. CDR1 and CDR2 from the germline V gene are SGHNT and YYREEE (reference sequence). The CDR3 region has the DNA TGTGCCAGCAGCTTGTTTTCCGGGACAGCAAGCTATGGCTACACCTTC. It specifies CASSLFSGTASYGYTF.

J is TRBJ1-2 and V is TRBV6-5, with D possibly TRBD1 on 6 matching bases. The germline CDR1 and CDR2 sequences are MNHEY and SVGAGI. Trimming left V 3 bases short and J 2 bases short, with 13 bases between. The CDR3 length is 15 residues. The chain's CDR3 is CASSYGNRVNYGYTF. CDR3 DNA: TGTGCCAGCAGTTATGGTAACAGGGTAAACTATGGCTACACCTTC.

The chain links TRBV13 to TRBJ2-7; 7 positions match TRBD2. V lost 4 bases to trimming and J lost 3 bases; unmatched junction nucleotides: 6. CDR1 is PRHDT and CDR2 is FYEKMQ in the germline V gene (reference sequence). This CDR3 spans 14 amino acids. CDR3 in amino acids: CASSSGLGVYEQYF. Here the CDR3 DNA reads TGTGCCAGCAGCTCCGGACTAGGAGTCTACGAGCAGTACTTC.

This CDR3 is CASSQNPTGIKQFF. As DNA, the CDR3 is TGTGCCAGCAGTCAAAACCCAACAGGGATTAAGCAGTTCTTC. J is TRBJ2-1 and V is TRBV6-5; TRBD1 might be the D (6 bases). Germline V gene lookup returns CDR1 MNHEY and CDR2 SVGAGI. V gave up 5 bases and J gave up 11 bases, with 19 bases separating them. The length of the CDR3 is 14 residues.